The 24 T cell receptor beta chains listed next were all sequenced from one sample in a study of T cell repertoires in cytomegalovirus infection. MiXCR was run by TCRdb on the reads, yielding one entry per CDR3 protein. The table includes roughly 45,000 distinct CDR3 sequences, 20% to 25% detected once. For these receptors, no antigen is known. What was sequenced was PBMCs, sequenced either directly or after in vitro stimulation (not recorded which). These receptors were obtained from a human donor in good health (CMV status not recorded). Some clones in this sample may be carry-over from other donors' samples.

The sample holds many counts of this clonotype. The V and J genes are TRBV7-6 and TRBJ2-6, with D uncertain. Between the trimmed V and J ends, which lost 1 base and 3 bases, there was a span of 7 bases. This CDR3 has 15 residues. Germline CDR1 SGHVS, CDR2 FNYEAQ. The CDR3 protein is CASSLGFGGANVLTF. The DNA for the CDR3 is TGTGCCAGCAGCTTAGGTTTTGGTGGGGCCAACGTCCTGACTTTC.

V and J are TRBV7-6 and TRBJ2-6; 8 bases map to TRBD2. Germline CDR1 is SGHVS and CDR2 is FNYEAQ. The CDR3 runs 18 residues. V was clipped by 4 bases and J by 0 bases; unmatched bases: 8. The CDR3: CASSSNSGMLSGANVLTF. CDR3 sequence (DNA): TGTGCCAGCAGCTCAAATAGCGGGATGCTCTCTGGGGCCAACGTCCTGACTTTC.

As regards this clonotype: Being one base from a much bigger clone, this may be a read error. The chain combines TRBV7-2 with TRBJ2-2, with D possibly TRBD2 on 6 matching bases. V dropped 5 bases and J dropped 4 bases, with 20 bases sitting between them. In germline, CDR1 is SGHTA, CDR2 FQGNSA. The CDR3 has 17 residues. CDR3 DNA sequence: TGTGCCAGCAGCCGCACCGGTCCGGGACTCCCCACCGGGGAGCTGTTTTTT. Translated, it gives CASSRTGPGLPTGELFF.

The chain has TRBV10-3 and TRBJ1-1; 8 positions agree with TRBD1. Germline trimming cut 8 bases from V and 3 bases from J; bases unmatched to any gene: 8. Germline V lookup: CDR1 ENHRY, CDR2 SYGVKD. The CDR3 consists of 14 residues. The CDR3 bases are TGTGCCATCGGAAACAGGGGGGACGACACTGAAGCTTTCTTT. It specifies CAIGNRGDDTEAFF.

This clonotype was seen many times. J is TRBJ1-2 and V is TRBV7-9; tentatively, D is TRBD1 (6 bases). Germline values: CDR1 SEHNR, CDR2 FQNEAQ (reference sequence). V dropped 3 bases and J dropped 5 bases, with 13 bases sitting between them. This CDR3 is built from 14 residues. The CDR3 sequence is CASSFTGSHYGYTF. CDR3 bases: TGTGCCAGCAGCTTCACAGGGTCCCATTATGGCTACACCTTC. The full variable domain, rest sourced from reference TRBV7-9 and TRBJ1-2, is DTGVSQNPRHKITKRGQNVTFRCDPISEHNRLYWYRQTLGQGPEFLTYFQNEAQLEKSRLLSDRFSAERPKGSFSTLEIQRTEQGDSAMYLCASSFTGSHYGYTFGSGTRLTVV.

This clonotype was seen a few times. The chain employs TRBV27 and TRBJ1-1; D remains unclear. Per the germline V gene, CDR1 is MNHEY and CDR2 is SMNVEV (reference sequence). The CDR3 is 14 amino acids. V lost 7 bases to trimming and J lost 0 bases, with 12 bases between them. CDR3 sequence: CASKPGNMNTEAFF. The CDR3 DNA follows: TGTGCCAGCAAACCCGGGAACATGAACACTGAAGCTTTCTTT.

The chain links TRBV19 to TRBJ1-5, with unresolved D. Germline loops: CDR1 LNHDA, CDR2 SQIVND (reference sequence). The germline V and J ends were trimmed by 10 bases and 0 bases, with 16 bases remaining between them. The CDR3 is 15 amino acids. This CDR3 is CATTPHTYSNQPQHF. CDR3 nucleotides: TGTGCCACCACACCCCACACGTATAGCAATCAGCCCCAGCATTTT.

The table lists this clonotype with a few counts. The rearrangement joins TRBV19 to TRBJ2-2, with TRBD1 matching 8 bases. The CDR3 spans 15 residues. The J segment lost 1 base and the V segment lost 5 bases, leaving 3 bases of the junction unmatched. Germline CDR1 LNHDA, CDR2 SQIVND (reference sequence). The CDR3 loop reads CASSSGTGNTGELFF. The CDR3 DNA reads as TGTGCCAGTAGTTCCGGGACAGGGAACACCGGGGAGCTGTTTTTT.

This clonotype was seen a few times. The chain recombines TRBV11-2 with TRBJ2-2; D possibly corresponds to TRBD1 (6 bases). Germline V gene lookup returns CDR1 SGHAT and CDR2 FQNNGV. V lost 4 bases and J 7 bases, leaving 10 bases between the germline ends. The CDR3 loop spans 13 amino acids. The CDR3 DNA reads TGTGCCAGCAGCTCACAGGGTAGCGGGGAGCTGTTTTTT. Encoded protein: CASSSQGSGELFF.

The V and J genes are TRBV5-4 and TRBJ2-7; 9 positions agree with TRBD2. The V gene end was trimmed by 0 bases and the J gene end by 0 bases; junction bases not matched to a gene: 4. The CDR3 totals 16 residues. The germline gives CDR1 SGHNT, CDR2 YYREEE (reference sequence). The CDR3 sequence: CASSLGVAGASYEQYF. The DNA of the CDR3 is TGTGCCAGCAGCTTGGGGGTAGCGGGAGCCTCCTACGAGCAGTACTTC.

A few counts support this clonotype. V gene TRBV4-2 combines with J gene TRBJ2-1; D is uncertain. The germline CDR1 and CDR2 sequences are LGHNA and YNFKEQ. V shed 0 bases and J shed 9 bases, with 9 bases lying between them. This CDR3 has 13 residues. CDR3 region: CASSQDPVGEQFF. CDR3 coding DNA: TGTGCCAGCAGCCAAGATCCGGTGGGTGAGCAGTTCTTC.

This clonotype has at least ten counts. The V and J genes are TRBV7-2 and TRBJ2-7, with a weak D call TRBD2 (5 bases). The V gene lost 1 base and the J gene lost 2 bases, with 12 bases spanning the gap. The CDR3 has 15 amino acids. CDR1 and CDR2 (germline): SGHTA, FQGNSA. CDR3 coding DNA: TGTGCCAGCAGCTTAGGTGGCACTAGTACCTACGAGCAGTACTTC. Its protein is CASSLGGTSTYEQYF.

The rearrangement uses TRBV6-5 and TRBJ2-7; 10 bases fit TRBD2. V lost 4 bases, J lost 7 bases, and 10 bases stayed unmatched. CDR1 is MNHEY, CDR2 SVGAGI, per germline. The CDR3 has 15 residues. CDR3 in amino acids: CASSLLLAGGREQYF. CDR3 bases: TGTGCCAGCAGTTTGCTTTTAGCGGGAGGAAGGGAGCAGTACTTC.

This rearrangement joins TRBV28 to TRBJ2-7; TRBD2 aligns across 9 bases. The length of the CDR3 is 14 residues. Per germline, CDR1 MDHEN and CDR2 SYDVKM. V lost 11 bases and J lost 0; bases outside the gene matches: 8. CDR3 amino acids: CALGAGGSSYEQYF. Written as DNA, the CDR3 is TGTGCCTTGGGGGCGGGGGGGTCCTCCTACGAGCAGTACTTC.

This clonotype was observed many times. This rearrangement joins TRBV7-9 to TRBJ1-1, with a tentative D call TRBD1 (6 bases). Germline CDR1 reads SEHNR; CDR2 reads FQNEAQ (reference sequence). V lost 4 bases, J lost 3 bases, and 21 bases lay in between. The CDR3 contains 17 residues. CDR3 sequence reads: CASSSPISGGWDTEAFF. The DNA for the CDR3 is TGTGCCAGCAGCTCCCCAATCTCGGGGGGCTGGGACACTGAAGCTTTCTTT.

This clonotype was counted at least ten times. V gene TRBV7-6 combines with J gene TRBJ2-5, with 7 nucleotides matching TRBD2. CDR1 is SGHVS, CDR2 FNYEAQ, per germline. Germline trimming cut 4 bases from V and 7 bases from J; bases unmatched to any gene: 0. This CDR3 comprises 11 residues. CDR3: CASSWGGTQYF. The DNA for the CDR3 is TGTGCCAGCAGCTGGGGGGGGACCCAGTACTTC. The entire variable domain, with the rest obtained from reference TRBV7-6 and TRBJ2-5, is as follows: GAGVSQSPRYKVTKRGQDVALRCDPISGHVSLYWYRQALGQGPEFLTYFNYEAQQDKSGLPNDRFSAERPEGSISTLTIQRTEQRDSAMYRCASSWGGTQYFGPGTRLLVL.

This clonotype was recorded many times. The J gene is TRBJ2-6, the V gene TRBV7-2, with TRBD1 matching 11 bases. J lost 0 bases, V lost 5 bases, and 6 bases had no gene match. The CDR3 sequence is 18 residues long. Germline loops: CDR1 SGHTA, CDR2 FQGNSA. The CDR3 DNA reads as TGTGCCAGCAGCCCAACCGGGACAGGGGGCTCTGGGGCCAACGTCCTGACTTTC. This translates into CASSPTGTGGSGANVLTF.

CDR3 nucleotides: TGTGCCAGCAGTGAAGTGGGACTAGCAGTATACAATGAGCAGTTCTTC. Protein sequence: CASSEVGLAVYNEQFF. The gene calls are TRBV2 and TRBJ2-1, with 9 bases identical to TRBD2. Germline V gene sequence: CDR1 SNHLY, CDR2 FYNNEI. The junction had 5 bases not matched to a gene; V was cut back by 1 base and J by 4 bases. There are 16 residues in the CDR3.

This clonotype occurred a few times. The chain combines TRBV7-6 with TRBJ1-2, with D uncertain. With 5 bases removed from V and 6 bases from J, the gap between germline ends came to 13 bases. Germline V gives CDR1 SGHVS, CDR2 FNYEAQ. The CDR3 has 13 amino acids. The CDR3 DNA is TGTGCCAGCAGCCGGGAGAGCGGAGATGGCTACACCTTC. It is translated as CASSRESGDGYTF.

There are a few counts of this clonotype. The chain uses TRBV11-1 and TRBJ2-7, with TRBD2 matching 7 bases. There are 13 residues in the CDR3. Germline V gene sequence: CDR1 SGHAT, CDR2 FQDESV (reference sequence). V dropped 5 bases and J dropped 6; count of bases not matched to a gene: 7. The CDR3 loop reads CASSPGLQGEQYF. The DNA for the CDR3 is TGTGCCAGCAGCCCGGGACTACAAGGCGAGCAGTACTTC.

This clonotype was recorded a few times. This rearrangement joins TRBV30 to TRBJ1-1; D not resolved. The CDR3 extends over 12 amino acids. V dropped 0 bases and J dropped 7 bases, with 9 bases sitting between them. Germline loops: CDR1 GTSNPN, CDR2 SVGIG (reference sequence). CDR3 in amino acids: CAWSVRPSEAFF. CDR3 DNA sequence: TGTGCCTGGAGTGTACGGCCCAGTGAAGCTTTCTTT. Combining the CDR3 with reference TRBV30 and TRBJ1-1 gives the whole variable domain SQTIHQWPATLVQPVGSPLSLECTVEGTSNPNLYWYRQAAGRGLQLLFYSVGIGQISSEVPQNLSASRPQDRQFILSSKKLLLSDSGFYLCAWSVRPSEAFFGQGTRLTVV.

The rearrangement uses TRBV5-4 and TRBJ2-5, with a possible D match to TRBD2 (6 bases). The germline CDR1 and CDR2 sequences are SGHNT and YYREEE (reference sequence). Trimming pared 0 bases from V and 1 base from J, leaving 13 bases between. The CDR3 totals 16 residues. CDR3: CASSLAGGVIQETQYF. The CDR3 region has the DNA TGTGCCAGCAGCTTGGCGGGCGGGGTCATCCAAGAGACCCAGTACTTC.

This clonotype was found many times. V and J are TRBV12-3 or TRBV12-4 and TRBJ2-1; D is undetermined. The CDR3 spans 11 residues. Deletions cut 10 bases from V and 4 bases from J, with 8 bases between. Here the CDR3 reads CAILGYNEQFF. The DNA of the CDR3 is TGTGCCATCCTGGGGTACAATGAGCAGTTCTTC.

The genes are TRBV19 and TRBJ2-2; 9 nucleotides line up with TRBD2. The CDR3 has 16 residues. Germline values: CDR1 LNHDA, CDR2 SQIVND (reference sequence). The trim removed 4 bases at V and 6 bases at J, leaving 9 bases unmatched. The CDR3 sequence is CASSTLAGSVPGELFF. The CDR3 coding sequence is TGTGCCAGTAGTACGCTAGCGGGGTCGGTTCCCGGGGAGCTGTTTTTT.